This T cell receptor beta chain was identified during a study of T-cell reconstitution after alpha-beta-depleted transplantation in children. During its preparation, the TCRbeta library received unique molecular identifiers. TCRdb analysed the PCR reads with MiXCR anew, one entry per CDR3 protein. The sample includes some 350,000 distinct CDR3 sequences, about a tenth seen only once; the top ten take 2% to 2.5%. The V end was cut by 2 bases, the J end by 1 base, with 8 bases between. The CDR3 loop spans 13 amino acids. The V gene's germline CDR1 is DFQATT and CDR2 SNEGSKA (reference sequence). This clonotype came up a few times.

This sequence originates from a human donor who donated a stem cell graft to a child with acute lymphoblastic leukemia. This chain uses TRBV20-1 with TRBJ2-5; TRBD1 might be the D (6 bases). The source was PBMCs from the stem cell graft donor, collected from the stem cell graft. The CDR3 bases are TGCAGTGCTAGACGGACAGCCCAAGAGACCCAGTACTTC. Protein sequence: CSARRTAQETQYF.